Below are 18 T cell receptor beta chains sequenced from a single sample in a study of Tregs in tolerant kidney transplant recipients. Some clones are missing from TCRdb's copy, which holds only in-frame ones; the method was immunoSEQ multiplex PCR. The table shows 100,000 to 150,000 clones, with around 94% occurring only once. Sequenced: CD4+ T cells from blood. The receptor set was obtained from a human donor in good health.

This chain uses TRBV7-9 with TRBJ2-2; the match to TRBD2 covers 8 bases. The V and J ends lost 6 bases and 0 bases, in that order; junction bases with no gene match: 6. In germline, CDR1 is SEHNR, CDR2 FQNEAQ (reference sequence). This CDR3 contains 16 residues. CDR3: CASRPAGESNTGELFF. The CDR3 DNA reads as TGTGCCAGCAGGCCAGCGGGAGAGTCGAACACCGGGGAGCTGTTTTTT. Variable domain in full (rest from reference TRBV7-9 and TRBJ2-2): DTGVSQNPRHKITKRGQNVTFRCDPISEHNRLYWYRQTLGQGPEFLTYFQNEAQLEKSRLLSDRFSAERPKGSFSTLEIQRTEQGDSAMYLCASRPAGESNTGELFFGEGSRLTVL.

In its sample, this clone was seen a few times. The rearrangement uses TRBV19 and TRBJ2-3; D tentatively fits TRBD1 or TRBD2 (5 bases each). This CDR3 contains 11 residues. Germline-derived CDR1 and CDR2 are LNHDA and SQIVND (reference sequence). V lost 8 bases, J lost 12 bases, and 15 bases lay in between. CDR3 region: CASSEGRTQYF. CDR3 DNA sequence: TGTGCCAGTTCAGAGGGGAGAACACAGTATTTT.

V and J are TRBV6-1 and TRBJ2-1; 8 nucleotides match TRBD2. After removal of 4 bases from V and 2 bases from J, the junction contained 4 bases not matched to a gene. Germline assignment: CDR1 MNHNS and CDR2 SASEGT. The CDR3 runs to 15 residues. The CDR3 protein is CASSGSGSPYNEQFF. DNA of the CDR3: TGTGCCAGCAGTGGGAGCGGGAGTCCCTACAATGAGCAGTTCTTC.

V usage is TRBV11-2 and J usage is TRBJ2-7; the D gene could be TRBD1 or TRBD2 (5 bases each). CDR1 SGHAT and CDR2 FQNNGV come from the germline V gene. Deletions cut 1 base from V and 3 bases from J, with 16 bases between. This CDR3 is 16 amino acids long. CDR3 amino acids: CASSLVRGPRSYEQYF. In nucleotides, the CDR3 is TGTGCCAGCAGCTTAGTCCGGGGACCCCGAAGCTACGAGCAGTACTTC.

This chain uses TRBV5-1 with TRBJ2-5; D is possibly TRBD2 (5 bases). The CDR3 is 12 residues long. Germline assignment: CDR1 SGHRS and CDR2 YFSETQ. V dropped 5 bases and J dropped 5 bases, with 10 bases sitting between them. CDR3 sequence (DNA): TGCGCCAGCAGTGATCAGCGGGAGACCCAGTACTTC. Residues: CASSDQRETQYF.

This clone counts as medium-sized. The chain carries TRBV19 and TRBJ2-5, with TRBD1 matching over 12 bases. The V and J ends lost 3 bases and 5 bases, in that order; junction bases with no gene match: 1. The CDR3 covers 14 residues. Germline assignment: CDR1 LNHDA and CDR2 SQIVND (reference sequence). CDR3 protein: CASSMGQGAETQYF. The CDR3 bases are TGTGCCAGTAGTATGGGACAGGGGGCTGAGACCCAGTACTTC.

This clone was found once. The rearrangement joins TRBV19 to TRBJ2-7, with D hard to call. Deletions cut 8 bases from V and 1 base from J, with 15 bases between. The CDR3 contains 14 residues. Germline assignment: CDR1 LNHDA and CDR2 SQIVND (reference sequence). The CDR3 region is CASGVLAGSYEQYF. The CDR3 DNA reads TGTGCCAGTGGGGTCTTGGCAGGTTCCTACGAGCAGTACTTC.

The CDR3 region has the DNA TGCGCCAGCAGCTTGGGACAGAAACAAGAGACCCAGTACTTC. Its protein is CASSLGQKQETQYF. J is TRBJ2-5 and V is TRBV5-1; D may be TRBD1 (5 bases). V was pared by 0 bases and J by 2 bases, with 8 bases between. The CDR3 covers 14 residues. The germline V gene has CDR1 SGHRS and CDR2 YFSETQ.

The chain joins TRBV11-3 to TRBJ2-3, with TRBD2 as a possible D gene (6 bases). Germline loops: CDR1 SGHNT, CDR2 YENEEA. CDR3 length: 16 amino acids. Between the trimmed V and J ends, which lost 2 bases and 3 bases, there was a span of 15 bases. The DNA of the CDR3 is TGTGCCAGCAGCTTAACCGGCGGGGTCGGGACAGATACGCAGTATTTT. It specifies CASSLTGGVGTDTQYF.

The chain uses TRBV10-3 and TRBJ2-1; TRBD2 aligns across 15 bases. Trimming at V came to 3 bases and at J to 5 bases, leaving 8 bases not matched to a gene. The CDR3 is made up of 18 amino acids. CDR1 and CDR2 from the germline V gene are ENHRY and SYGVKD. The CDR3 DNA is TGTGCCATCAGTGACCCTCCGGGACTAGCGGGAGGCCACAATGAGCAGTTCTTC. Its translation: CAISDPPGLAGGHNEQFF.

The gene calls are TRBV6-1 and TRBJ2-7; D is tentatively TRBD1 or TRBD2 (5 bases each). CDR1 MNHNS and CDR2 SASEGT come from the germline V gene. Trimming removed 10 bases from V and 0 bases from J, with 16 bases in between. The CDR3 has 14 amino acids. As DNA, the CDR3 is TGTGCCATAGCCCGGGACGGCGCCTCCTACGAGCAGTACTTC. Protein sequence: CAIARDGASYEQYF.

The chain recombines TRBV6-5 with TRBJ2-3; D is unresolved. Trimming took 3 bases from V and 2 from J, leaving 6 bases between them. The CDR3 extends over 13 amino acids. Per the germline V gene, CDR1 is MNHEY and CDR2 is SVGAGI. CDR3 sequence (DNA): TGTGCCAGCAGTTATTATCCCACAGATACGCAGTATTTT. As protein: CASSYYPTDTQYF.

Written as DNA, the CDR3 is TGTGCCAGCAGTGATAACGATCTAGCGGCGGGTGAGCAGTACTTC. Translated, it gives CASSDNDLAAGEQYF. The chain joins TRBV2 to TRBJ2-7, with TRBD2 matching over 7 bases. The trim removed 3 bases at V and 7 bases at J, leaving 12 bases unmatched. Germline loops: CDR1 SNHLY, CDR2 FYNNEI. This CDR3 spans 15 amino acids.

The rearrangement uses TRBV7-9 and TRBJ1-1; the match to TRBD1 covers 7 bases. With 3 bases clipped from V and 5 bases from J, the junction kept 3 bases outside the gene matches. Looked up from germline, CDR1 is SEHNR and CDR2 is FQNEAQ (reference sequence). CDR3 length equals 13 residues. The CDR3 sequence is CASSFKGATEAFF. In DNA, the CDR3 is TGTGCCAGCAGCTTTAAGGGGGCAACTGAAGCTTTCTTT.

This chain links TRBV6-1 with TRBJ2-5; D not resolved. V lost 2 bases, J lost 4 bases, and 20 bases lay in between. The germline V gene encodes CDR1 MNHNS and CDR2 SASEGT. The CDR3 consists of 17 residues. CDR3 DNA sequence: TGTGCCAGCAGTGAACCTCCTTGGGGAACCGGTGCAGAGACCCAGTACTTC. It codes for CASSEPPWGTGAETQYF.

The rearrangement links TRBV6-6 to TRBJ2-2; maybe TRBD2 (6 bases). V dropped 0 bases and J dropped 1 base, with 9 bases sitting between them. This CDR3 spans 16 amino acids. CDR1 MNHNY and CDR2 SVGAGI come from the germline V gene (reference sequence). CDR3 residues: CASSYSQGLNTGELFF. In DNA form, the CDR3 reads TGTGCCAGCAGTTACTCGCAGGGACTGAACACCGGGGAGCTGTTTTTT.

This rearrangement joins TRBV2 to TRBJ1-2; 9 nucleotides line up with TRBD1. Per germline, CDR1 SNHLY and CDR2 FYNNEI. The CDR3 runs 15 residues. V gave up 5 bases and J gave up 0 bases; unmatched junction bases: 4. The CDR3 sequence is CASSLGQGANYGYTF. DNA for the CDR3: TGTGCCAGCAGTTTGGGACAGGGCGCTAACTATGGCTACACCTTC.

This chain links TRBV9 with TRBJ2-5, with D maybe TRBD1 (6 bases). The J call is doubtful: the DNA matches TRBJ2-7 better. The CDR3 length is 15 residues. Germline values: CDR1 SGDLS, CDR2 YYNGEE. The CDR3 sequence: CASSVATTGIYEQYF. CDR3 nucleotides: TGTGCCAGCAGCGTAGCTACGACAGGAATCTACGAGCAGTACTTC.